These 22 T cell receptor beta chains originate from one sample sequenced in a study of T cells in Graves' hyperthyroidism and ophthalmopathy. RNA transcripts provided the source from which TCR beta CDR3 regions were amplified. HTBI primers were the set used in a first-round RT-PCR of the TCR CDR3. TCRdb ran MiXCR on the multiplex PCR reads and lists one entry per CDR3 protein. The sample records 350,000 to 400,000 distinct CDR3 sequences, about a fifth being singletons. The sequencing input was blood. These receptors came from a woman aged 18-29 years with Graves' hyperthyroidism.

This chain links TRBV12-3 or TRBV12-4 with TRBJ1-1, with D perhaps TRBD1 (5 bases). The CDR3 runs to 14 residues. V lost 8 bases and J 1 base, leaving 14 bases between the germline ends. The CDR3 bases are TGTGCCAGCTTTTTATCTCAGGGGAACACTGAAGCTTTCTTT. It codes for CASFLSQGNTEAFF.

This clonotype was observed many times. This chain uses TRBV6-5 with TRBJ1-1; weak D call: TRBD1 (5 bases). V was shortened by 2 bases and J by 11 bases, with 18 bases between the two germline ends. CDR1 is MNHEY and CDR2 is SVGAGI in the germline V gene. The CDR3 is 14 residues long. CDR3 sequence: CASSYRGWGLSAFF. DNA for the CDR3: TGTGCCAGCAGTTACAGGGGCTGGGGGTTGTCGGCTTTCTTT.

This clonotype was detected many times. V and J are TRBV11-2 and TRBJ2-7, with 9 bases identical to TRBD2. Germline assignment: CDR1 SGHAT and CDR2 FQNNGV. This CDR3 is built from 15 residues. The junction had 3 bases not matched to a gene; V was cut back by 0 bases and J by 3 bases. The DNA of the CDR3 is TGTGCCAGCAGCTTAGAGGCTAGCGGGGTCTACGAGCAGTACTTC. It encodes CASSLEASGVYEQYF.

This clonotype was counted ten times or more. The CDR3 region has the DNA TGTGCCAGCACCCCCTCAGGGAGCGGCTACGAGCAGTACTTC. Its translation is CASTPSGSGYEQYF. The rearrangement links TRBV12-3 or TRBV12-4 to TRBJ2-7; tentatively, D is TRBD1 or TRBD2 (5 bases each). V lost 7 bases and J 3 bases, leaving 16 bases between the germline ends. The length of the CDR3 is 14 residues.

This clonotype was found many times. J is TRBJ1-6 and V is TRBV12-3 or TRBV12-4; possible D gene TRBD1, 6 bases. V was trimmed by 3 bases and J by 10 bases, leaving 10 bases between them. The CDR3 extends over 13 amino acids. The DNA for the CDR3 is TGTGCCAGCAGTTTGGGGGGCCGATCACCCCTCCACTTT. Its translation is CASSLGGRSPLHF.

This clonotype was recorded many times. This chain joins TRBV28 and TRBJ2-5; the match to TRBD2 covers 13 bases. Unmatched junction bases numbered 5, after V lost 5 bases and J lost 5 bases. The germline gives CDR1 MDHEN, CDR2 SYDVKM. The CDR3 runs to 15 residues. CDR3 region: CASSPRLAGGETQYF. DNA for the CDR3: TGTGCCAGCAGTCCCCGACTAGCGGGGGGTGAGACCCAGTACTTC. The complete variable domain, with remaining parts taken from reference TRBV28 and TRBJ2-5, reads DVKVTQSSRYLVKRTGEKVFLECVQDMDHENMFWYRQDPGLGLRLIYFSYDVKMKEKGDIPEGYSVSREKKERFSLILESASTNQTSMYLCASSPRLAGGETQYFGPGTRLLVL.

The chain is built from TRBV6-1 and TRBJ1-1; 7 positions agree with TRBD1. This CDR3 spans 13 amino acids. In germline, CDR1 is MNHNS, CDR2 SASEGT. The J segment lost 5 bases and the V segment lost 6 bases, leaving 6 bases of the junction unmatched. CDR3 in amino acids: CASSHRGWTEAFF. In DNA form, the CDR3 reads TGTGCCAGCAGCCACAGGGGATGGACTGAAGCTTTCTTT.

This clonotype was observed at least ten times. The CDR3 reads CASSLEGSIGYTF. CDR3 in DNA: TGTGCCAGCAGTTTAGAGGGGTCCATAGGCTACACCTTC. V is TRBV12-3 or TRBV12-4 and J is TRBJ1-2, with TRBD1 as a possible D gene (5 bases). V was pared by 1 base and J by 8 bases, with 11 bases between. This CDR3 region has 13 residues.

This clonotype was observed many times. The chain couples TRBV18 to TRBJ2-7; 7 bases match TRBD1. J was trimmed by 3 bases and V by 2 bases; bases with no gene match: 4. The CDR3 is 14 amino acids. Germline V gene lookup returns CDR1 KGHSH and CDR2 LQKENI. The CDR3 loop is CASSPDRAGYEQYF. The CDR3 DNA is TGTGCCAGCTCACCAGACAGGGCCGGCTACGAGCAGTACTTC.

This clonotype was detected ten times or more. The chain uses TRBV11-2 and TRBJ1-2; unclear D gene. V was trimmed by 3 bases and J by 5 bases, leaving 10 bases between them. Germline V gene lookup returns CDR1 SGHAT and CDR2 FQNNGV. This CDR3 has 13 amino acids. CDR3 loop: CASSLGGWYGYTF. As DNA, the CDR3 is TGTGCCAGCAGCTTGGGAGGATGGTATGGCTACACCTTC.

A word on this clonotype: A much larger clone lies a single base off, so this may be a read error. The chain carries TRBV4-1 and TRBJ2-7; D remains unclear. From germline, CDR1 is MGHRA and CDR2 YSYEKL. The CDR3 has 16 amino acids. This CDR3 is CASCQVPIRRSYEQYF. In nucleotides, the CDR3 is TGCGCCAGCTGCCAAGTTCCTATCCGTCGCTCCTACGAGCAGTACTTC.

Details on this clonotype: Being one base from a much bigger clone, this may be a read error. The chain combines TRBV5-1 with TRBJ2-7; D not certain. The CDR3 spans 12 residues. Trimming removed 1 base at V and 5 bases at J, with 7 bases between. Germline CDR1 reads SGHRS; CDR2 reads YFSETQ. The CDR3 region has the DNA TGCGCCAGCAGCTTGTGCGCCCACGAGCAGTACTTC. The encoded protein is CASSLCAHEQYF.

In its sample, this clonotype was seen many times. The gene calls are TRBV30 and TRBJ1-2; tentative D call: TRBD1 (5 bases). Germline loops: CDR1 GTSNPN, CDR2 SVGIG (reference sequence). V was shortened by 5 bases and J by 4 bases, with 14 bases between the two germline ends. CDR3 size: 13 residues. The CDR3 loop reads CAWGDLNPYGYTF. The CDR3 DNA sequence: TGTGCCTGGGGGGACTTAAACCCCTATGGCTACACCTTC.

In this sample, this clonotype turned up many times. The CDR3 sequence is CASSQDSANYGYTF. The CDR3 DNA sequence: TGTGCCAGCAGCCAAGACAGCGCTAACTATGGCTACACCTTC. The chain couples TRBV6-5 to TRBJ1-2; D is perhaps TRBD1 (5 bases). Germline loops: CDR1 MNHEY, CDR2 SVGAGI. V was pared by 6 bases and J by 0 bases, with 11 bases between. This CDR3 comprises 14 residues.

This chain uses TRBV20-1 with TRBJ2-5, with 8 bases matching TRBD1. The J segment lost 4 bases and the V segment lost 1 base, leaving 8 bases of the junction unmatched. CDR1 and CDR2 (germline): DFQATT, SNEGSKA (reference sequence). The CDR3 is 15 amino acids. CDR3 loop: CSARVETGAGETQYF. The DNA of the CDR3 is TGCAGTGCTAGAGTGGAGACAGGGGCGGGAGAGACCCAGTACTTC.

The chain has TRBV6-1 and TRBJ1-1; D perhaps matches TRBD1 (5 bases). The CDR3 is 13 amino acids. Trimming left V 6 bases short and J 4 bases short, with 12 bases between. Germline V gives CDR1 MNHNS, CDR2 SASEGT. In DNA form, the CDR3 reads TGTGCCAGCAGAGCAAGGGGAGCCACTGAAGCTTTCTTT. Residues: CASRARGATEAFF.

This clonotype was picked up many times. The V gene is TRBV10-3, the J gene TRBJ2-2; tentatively, D is TRBD2 (7 bases). Trimming pared 4 bases from V and 6 bases from J, leaving 15 bases between. CDR1 is ENHRY, CDR2 SYGVKD, per germline. The CDR3 runs to 15 residues. The CDR3 reads CAISGRGGFAGELFF. The DNA of the CDR3 is TGTGCCATCAGTGGAAGGGGGGGCTTCGCCGGGGAGCTGTTTTTT.

In this sample, this clonotype turned up many times. V and J are TRBV7-6 and TRBJ2-7; perhaps D is TRBD1 or TRBD2 (8 bases each). Trimming stripped 4 bases from V and 2 bases from J, with 33 bases between. The germline V gene has CDR1 SGHVS and CDR2 FNYEAQ. The CDR3 totals 21 residues. The CDR3 nucleotides read TGTGCCAGCAGCTACCAGGGGGCGCGGGAGCGGGGGCCTCCCCTCCCCTACGAGCAGTACTTC. It codes for CASSYQGARERGPPLPYEQYF. The complete variable domain, with remaining parts taken from reference TRBV7-6 and TRBJ2-7, reads GAGVSQSPRYKVTKRGQDVALRCDPISGHVSLYWYRQALGQGPEFLTYFNYEAQQDKSGLPNDRFSAERPEGSISTLTIQRTEQRDSAMYRCASSYQGARERGPPLPYEQYFGPGTRLTVT.

This chain joins TRBV20-1 and TRBJ2-7; D is perhaps TRBD1 (7 bases). Per the germline V gene, CDR1 is DFQATT and CDR2 is SNEGSKA (reference sequence). The CDR3 is 15 amino acids. The V end lost 1 base, the J end lost 9 bases, and 22 bases lay between the germline ends. CDR3 nucleotides: TGCAGTGCTAGAGGAGGAGGGGGCGAGTCTACGGGGCAGTACTTC. This sequence encodes CSARGGGGESTGQYF.

The gene calls are TRBV6-1 and TRBJ2-5, with D perhaps matching TRBD2 (5 bases). Per germline, CDR1 MNHNS and CDR2 SASEGT. Trimming pared 6 bases from V and 5 bases from J, leaving 25 bases between. The CDR3 loop spans 17 amino acids. The CDR3 spells CASSPPRGRADGETQYF. The CDR3 nucleotides are TGTGCCAGCAGCCCTCCGCGTGGGCGGGCCGATGGGGAGACCCAGTACTTC.

This chain links TRBV28 with TRBJ1-1; 7 bases fit TRBD1. Germline lookup yields CDR1 MDHEN and CDR2 SYDVKM. The CDR3 extends over 12 amino acids. J gave up 7 bases and V 8 bases, and 7 bases lay outside the gene matches. CDR3 DNA sequence: TGTGCCAGCCCCAACCAGGGGGGTGAAGCTTTCTTT. Translation: CASPNQGGEAFF.

This clonotype was counted at least ten times. The gene calls are TRBV7-8 and TRBJ1-1, with no clear D. The CDR3 is 14 residues long. V lost 2 bases and J lost 2, with 9 bases in between. CDR1 is SGHVS, CDR2 FQNEAQ, per germline. The CDR3 loop reads CASSLKVRNTEAFF. In nucleotides, the CDR3 is TGTGCCAGCAGCTTAAAGGTCAGAAACACTGAAGCTTTCTTT.